This T cell receptor (beta chain) appears in the sequencing data of a study of T cell repertoires in cytomegalovirus infection. Ten or more counts support this clonotype. Its antigen is not known. TCRdb used MiXCR to reprocess the reads, holding one entry per CDR3 protein. Of about 210,000 distinct CDR3 sequences listed, around 6.2% were seen once; the top ten hold about 6.3%. Germline V gives CDR1 SGHTA, CDR2 FQGNSA. CDR3 length: 15 amino acids. V shed 4 bases, J shed 8 bases, and the junction held 12 bases outside the gene matches. Overall study results and limits: There were HLA-C-restricted CMV-specific TCR beta clonotypes dominating the ex vivo response. Carriers of CMV plus the relevant HLA were identified by cumulative public TCR beta family frequency.

The chain carries TRBV7-2 and TRBJ1-2, with 8 bases fitting TRBD1. The sequence was obtained from a human donor in good health (CMV status not recorded). Some clones in this sample may be carry-over from other donors' samples. Sample: PBMCs. CDR3 bases: TGTGCCAGCAGCTCTAGTTCGACAGGGGCGAGGGGCTACACCTTC. Protein sequence: CASSSSSTGARGYTF.